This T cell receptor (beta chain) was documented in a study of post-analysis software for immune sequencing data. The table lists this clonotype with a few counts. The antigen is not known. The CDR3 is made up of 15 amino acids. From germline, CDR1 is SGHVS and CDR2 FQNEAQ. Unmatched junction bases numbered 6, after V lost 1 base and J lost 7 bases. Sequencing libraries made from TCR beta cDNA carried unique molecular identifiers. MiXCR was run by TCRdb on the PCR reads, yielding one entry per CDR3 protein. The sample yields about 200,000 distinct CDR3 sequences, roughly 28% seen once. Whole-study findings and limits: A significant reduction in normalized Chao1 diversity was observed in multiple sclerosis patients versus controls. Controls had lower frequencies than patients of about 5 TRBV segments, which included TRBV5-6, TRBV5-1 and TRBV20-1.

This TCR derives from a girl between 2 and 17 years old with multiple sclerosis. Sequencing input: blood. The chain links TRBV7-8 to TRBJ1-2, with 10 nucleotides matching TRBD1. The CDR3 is CASSLGFDRGLGYTF. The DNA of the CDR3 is TGTGCCAGCAGCTTAGGGTTCGACAGGGGGCTTGGCTACACCTTC. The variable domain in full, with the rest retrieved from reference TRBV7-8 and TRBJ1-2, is GAGVSQSPRYKVAKRGQDVALRCDPISGHVSLFWYQQALGQGPEFLTYFQNEAQLDKSGLPSDRFFAERPEGSVSTLKIQRTQQEDSAVYLCASSLGFDRGLGYTFGSGTRLTVV.